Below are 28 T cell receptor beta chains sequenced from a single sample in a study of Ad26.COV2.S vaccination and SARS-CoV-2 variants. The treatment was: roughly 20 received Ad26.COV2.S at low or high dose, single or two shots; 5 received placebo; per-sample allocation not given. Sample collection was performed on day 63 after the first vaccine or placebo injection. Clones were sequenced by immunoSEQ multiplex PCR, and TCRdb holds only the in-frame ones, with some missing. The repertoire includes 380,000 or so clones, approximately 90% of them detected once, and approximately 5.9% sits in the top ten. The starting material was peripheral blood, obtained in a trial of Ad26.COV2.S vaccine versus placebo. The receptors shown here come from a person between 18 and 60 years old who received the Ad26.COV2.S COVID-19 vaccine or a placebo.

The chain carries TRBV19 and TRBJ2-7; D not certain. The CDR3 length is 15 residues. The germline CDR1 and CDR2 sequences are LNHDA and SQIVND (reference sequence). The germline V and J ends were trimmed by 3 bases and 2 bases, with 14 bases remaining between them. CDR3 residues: CASSMFGRSTYEQYF. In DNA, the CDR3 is TGTGCCAGTAGTATGTTTGGCAGGTCTACCTACGAGCAGTACTTC. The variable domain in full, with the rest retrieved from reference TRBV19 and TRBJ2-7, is DGGITQSPKYLFRKEGQNVTLSCEQNLNHDAMYWYRQDPGQGLRLIYYSQIVNDFQKGDIAEGYSVSREKKESFPLTVTSAQKNPTAFYLCASSMFGRSTYEQYFGPGTRLTVT.

CDR3 residues: CASSLEVGEQYF. The CDR3 region has the DNA TGTGCCAGCAGCTTAGAAGTGGGCGAGCAGTACTTC. V and J are TRBV7-3 and TRBJ2-7; no clear D. The germline V gene encodes CDR1 SGHTA and CDR2 FQGTGA. The CDR3 spans 12 residues. V was clipped by 2 bases and J by 6 bases, with 8 bases between them.

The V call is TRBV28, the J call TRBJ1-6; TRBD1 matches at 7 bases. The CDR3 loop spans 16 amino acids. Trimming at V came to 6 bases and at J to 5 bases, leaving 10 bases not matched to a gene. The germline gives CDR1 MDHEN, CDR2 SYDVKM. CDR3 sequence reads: CASRARGQLNNSPLHF. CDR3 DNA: TGTGCCAGCAGAGCTAGGGGACAGCTGAATAATTCACCCCTCCACTTT.

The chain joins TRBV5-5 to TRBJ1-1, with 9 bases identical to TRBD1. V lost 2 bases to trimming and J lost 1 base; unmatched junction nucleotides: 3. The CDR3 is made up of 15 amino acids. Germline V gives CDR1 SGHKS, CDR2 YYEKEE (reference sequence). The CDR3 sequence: CASSLGQGPNTEAFF. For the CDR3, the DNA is TGTGCCAGCAGCTTAGGACAGGGGCCGAACACTGAAGCTTTCTTT.

In DNA, the CDR3 is TGTGCCAGTACCCTACTCGACAGTAATCAGCCCCAGCATTTT. It specifies CASTLLDSNQPQHF. The chain has TRBV19 and TRBJ1-5; TRBD1 is a possible D gene (5 bases). Trimming removed 7 bases from V and 4 bases from J, with 14 bases in between. CDR1 is LNHDA, CDR2 SQIVND, per germline (reference sequence). This CDR3 has 14 residues.

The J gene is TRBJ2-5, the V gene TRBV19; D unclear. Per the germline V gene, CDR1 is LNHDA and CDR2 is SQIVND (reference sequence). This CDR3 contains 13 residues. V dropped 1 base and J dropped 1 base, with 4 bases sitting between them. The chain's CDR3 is CASSIGSQETQYF. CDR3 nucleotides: TGTGCCAGTAGTATAGGATCCCAAGAGACCCAGTACTTC.

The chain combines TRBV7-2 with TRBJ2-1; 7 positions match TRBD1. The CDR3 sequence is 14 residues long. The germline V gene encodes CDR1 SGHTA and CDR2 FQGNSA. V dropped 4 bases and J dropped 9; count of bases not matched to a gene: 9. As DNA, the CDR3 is TGTGCCAGCAGCTCCCGGACAGGTAATTTTGAGCAGTTCTTC. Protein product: CASSSRTGNFEQFF.

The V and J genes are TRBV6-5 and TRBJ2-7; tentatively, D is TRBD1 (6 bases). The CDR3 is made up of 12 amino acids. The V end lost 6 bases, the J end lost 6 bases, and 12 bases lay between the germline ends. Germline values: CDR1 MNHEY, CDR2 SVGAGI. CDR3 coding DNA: TGTGCCAGCAGGGGGGCCCATGGCGAGCAGTACTTC. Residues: CASRGAHGEQYF.

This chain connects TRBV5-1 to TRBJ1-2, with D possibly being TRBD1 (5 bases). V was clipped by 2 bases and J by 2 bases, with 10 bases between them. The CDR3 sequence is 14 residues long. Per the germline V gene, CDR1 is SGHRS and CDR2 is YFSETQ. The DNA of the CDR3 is TGCGCCAGCAGCTTCGGCAGGGACAACTATGGCTACACCTTC. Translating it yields CASSFGRDNYGYTF. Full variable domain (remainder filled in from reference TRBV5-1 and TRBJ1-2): KAGVTQTPRYLIKTRGQQVTLSCSPISGHRSVSWYQQTPGQGLQFLFEYFSETQRNKGNFPGRFSGRQFSNSRSEMNVSTLELGDSALYLCASSFGRDNYGYTFGSGTRLTVV.

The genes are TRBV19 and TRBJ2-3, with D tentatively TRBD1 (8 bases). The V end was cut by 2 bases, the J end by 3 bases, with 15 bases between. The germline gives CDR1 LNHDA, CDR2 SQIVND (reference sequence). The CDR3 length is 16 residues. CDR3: CASSIPGQGGTDTQYF. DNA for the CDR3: TGTGCCAGTAGTATACCCGGACAGGGAGGGACAGATACGCAGTATTTT.

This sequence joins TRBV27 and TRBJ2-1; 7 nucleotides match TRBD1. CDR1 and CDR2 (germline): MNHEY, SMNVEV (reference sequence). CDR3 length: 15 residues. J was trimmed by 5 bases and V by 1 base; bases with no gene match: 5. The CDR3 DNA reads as TGTGCCAGCAGTTTATGGGGACAGATGAACAATGAGCAGTTCTTC. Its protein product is CASSLWGQMNNEQFF.

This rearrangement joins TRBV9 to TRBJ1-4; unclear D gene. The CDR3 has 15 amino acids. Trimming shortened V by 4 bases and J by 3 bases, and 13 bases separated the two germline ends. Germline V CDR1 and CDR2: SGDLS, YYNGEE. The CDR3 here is CASSPAVRPNEKLFF. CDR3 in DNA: TGTGCCAGCAGCCCCGCGGTACGGCCTAATGAAAAACTGTTTTTT.

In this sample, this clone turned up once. The CDR3 DNA is TGTGCCAGCAGCCCCCTAGGGGCAACTCACACTGAAGCTTTCTTT. Translating it yields CASSPLGATHTEAFF. The rearrangement joins TRBV9 to TRBJ1-1; TRBD1 might be the D (5 bases). Trimming took off 4 bases at V and 3 bases at J, with 16 bases between the two ends. Germline CDR1 is SGDLS and CDR2 is YYNGEE. This CDR3 has 15 amino acids. Based on the CDR3 plus reference TRBV9 and TRBJ1-1, the full variable domain is DSGVTQTPKHLITATGQRVTLRCSPRSGDLSVYWYQQSLDQGLQFLIQYYNGEERAKGNILERFSAQQFPDLHSELNLSSLELGDSALYFCASSPLGATHTEAFFGQGTRLTVV.

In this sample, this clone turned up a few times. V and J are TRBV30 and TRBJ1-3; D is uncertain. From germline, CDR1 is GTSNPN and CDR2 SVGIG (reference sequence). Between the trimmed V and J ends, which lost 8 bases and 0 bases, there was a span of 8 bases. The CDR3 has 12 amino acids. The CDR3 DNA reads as TGTGCCATGGCGCTCTCTGGAAACACCATATATTTT. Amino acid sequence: CAMALSGNTIYF.

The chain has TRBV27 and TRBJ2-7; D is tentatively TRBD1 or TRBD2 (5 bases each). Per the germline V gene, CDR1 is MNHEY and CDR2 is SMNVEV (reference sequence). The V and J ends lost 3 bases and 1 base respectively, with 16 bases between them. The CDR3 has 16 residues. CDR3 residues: CASSFGAGSASYEQYF. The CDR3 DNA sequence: TGTGCCAGCAGTTTCGGGGCGGGCTCCGCTTCCTACGAGCAGTACTTC.

CDR3 protein: CASSRNAGTDTQYF. In DNA, the CDR3 is TGTGCCAGCAGCAGAAACGCAGGGACAGATACGCAGTATTTT. V gene TRBV7-3 combines with J gene TRBJ2-3; a weak D match, TRBD1 (5 bases). CDR1 and CDR2 (germline): SGHTA, FQGTGA. There are 14 residues in the CDR3. V was pared by 5 bases and J by 3 bases, with 12 bases between.

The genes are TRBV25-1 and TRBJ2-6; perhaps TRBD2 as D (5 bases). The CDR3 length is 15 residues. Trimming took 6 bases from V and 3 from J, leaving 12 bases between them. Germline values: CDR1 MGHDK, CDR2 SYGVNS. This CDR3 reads CASRRSGYGANVLTF. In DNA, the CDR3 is TGTGCCAGCAGAAGGTCGGGGTATGGGGCCAACGTCCTGACTTTC.

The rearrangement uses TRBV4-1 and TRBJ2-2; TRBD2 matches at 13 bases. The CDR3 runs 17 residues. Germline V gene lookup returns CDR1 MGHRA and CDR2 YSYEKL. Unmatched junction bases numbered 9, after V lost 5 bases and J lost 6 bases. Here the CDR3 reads CASSRTSGRARAGELFF. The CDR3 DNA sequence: TGCGCCAGCAGCAGAACTAGCGGGAGGGCCAGGGCCGGGGAGCTGTTTTTT.

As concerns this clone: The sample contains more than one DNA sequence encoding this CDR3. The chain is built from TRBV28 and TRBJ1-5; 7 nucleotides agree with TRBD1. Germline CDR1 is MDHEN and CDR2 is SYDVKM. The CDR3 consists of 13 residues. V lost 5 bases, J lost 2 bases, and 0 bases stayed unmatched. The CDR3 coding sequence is TGTGCCAGCAGTGACAGGGGCAATCAGCCCCAGCATTTT. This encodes CASSDRGNQPQHF.

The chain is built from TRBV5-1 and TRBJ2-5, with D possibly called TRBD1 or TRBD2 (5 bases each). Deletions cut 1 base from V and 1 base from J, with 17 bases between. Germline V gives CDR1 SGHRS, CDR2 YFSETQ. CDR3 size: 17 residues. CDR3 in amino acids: CASSLQAQGVVQETQYF. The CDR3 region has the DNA TGCGCCAGCAGCTTGCAAGCCCAGGGAGTGGTCCAAGAGACCCAGTACTTC. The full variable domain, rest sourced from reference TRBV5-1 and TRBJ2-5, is KAGVTQTPRYLIKTRGQQVTLSCSPISGHRSVSWYQQTPGQGLQFLFEYFSETQRNKGNFPGRFSGRQFSNSRSEMNVSTLELGDSALYLCASSLQAQGVVQETQYFGPGTRLLVL.

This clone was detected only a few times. CDR3 DNA sequence: TGTGCCAGCAGTCAGACAGGACCTTTGAGCAATCAGCCCCAGCATTTT. Translating it yields CASSQTGPLSNQPQHF. This rearrangement joins TRBV28 to TRBJ1-5; D is perhaps TRBD1 (6 bases). Germline V gives CDR1 MDHEN, CDR2 SYDVKM. V was cut by 5 bases and J by 1 base, with 15 bases left in between. The CDR3 runs 16 residues.

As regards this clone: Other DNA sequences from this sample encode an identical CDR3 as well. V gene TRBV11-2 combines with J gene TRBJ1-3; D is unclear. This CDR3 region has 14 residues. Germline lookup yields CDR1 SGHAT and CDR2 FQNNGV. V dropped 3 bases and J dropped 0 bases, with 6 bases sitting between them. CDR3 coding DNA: TGTGCCAGCAGCTTTGGTGGCTCTGGAAACACCATATATTTT. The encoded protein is CASSFGGSGNTIYF.

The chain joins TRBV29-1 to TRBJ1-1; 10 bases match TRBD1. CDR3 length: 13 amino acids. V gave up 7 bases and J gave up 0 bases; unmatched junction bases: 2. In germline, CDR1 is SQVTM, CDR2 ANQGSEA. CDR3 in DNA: TGCAGCGCTGGGACAGGGGTGAACACTGAAGCTTTCTTT. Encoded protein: CSAGTGVNTEAFF.

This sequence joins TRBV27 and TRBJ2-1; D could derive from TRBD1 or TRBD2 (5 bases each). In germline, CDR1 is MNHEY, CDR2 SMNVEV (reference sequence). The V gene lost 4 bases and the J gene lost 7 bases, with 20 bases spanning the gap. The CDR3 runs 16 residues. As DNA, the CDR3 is TGTGCCAGCAGTTCCCCGCTCCGGGACGGCCGAAATGAGCAGTTCTTC. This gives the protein CASSSPLRDGRNEQFF.

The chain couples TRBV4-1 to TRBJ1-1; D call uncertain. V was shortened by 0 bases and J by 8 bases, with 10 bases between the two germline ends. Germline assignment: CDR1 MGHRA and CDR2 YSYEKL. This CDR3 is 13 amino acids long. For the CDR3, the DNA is TGCGCCAGCAGCCAAGACCAGTGGGGAGAAGCTTTCTTT. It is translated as CASSQDQWGEAFF.

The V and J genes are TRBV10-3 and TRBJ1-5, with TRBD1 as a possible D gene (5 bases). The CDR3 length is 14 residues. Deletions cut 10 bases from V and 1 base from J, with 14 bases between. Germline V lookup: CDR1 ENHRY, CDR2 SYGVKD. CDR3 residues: CATSRGVSNQPQHF. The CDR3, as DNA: TGTGCCACCTCCCGAGGGGTAAGCAATCAGCCCCAGCATTTT.

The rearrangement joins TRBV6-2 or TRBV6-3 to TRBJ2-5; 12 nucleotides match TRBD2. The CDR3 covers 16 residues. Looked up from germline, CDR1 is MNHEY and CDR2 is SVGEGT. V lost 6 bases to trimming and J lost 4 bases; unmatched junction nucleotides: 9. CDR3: CASSLGLAGMGETQYF. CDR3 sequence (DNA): TGTGCCAGCAGCCTAGGACTAGCGGGAATGGGAGAGACCCAGTACTTC.

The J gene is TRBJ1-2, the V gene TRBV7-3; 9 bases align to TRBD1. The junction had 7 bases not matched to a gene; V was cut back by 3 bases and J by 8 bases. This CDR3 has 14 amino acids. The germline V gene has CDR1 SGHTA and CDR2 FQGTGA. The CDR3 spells CASSFVRDREGYTF. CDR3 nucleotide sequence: TGTGCCAGCAGCTTCGTCCGGGACAGGGAAGGCTACACCTTC.